The 8 T cell receptor beta chains given below trace back to one sample, sequenced in a study of CD8 T cells in ankylosing spondylitis (dated 2017 in TCRdb). The library was produced with 5' RACE. This sample was sequenced with an Illumina HiSeq 2500. The public reads were reanalyzed by TCRdb: fastp trimming at Q25, MiXCR alignment, in-frame beta chains only. Rows are unified per CDR3 protein, each entry keeping the most common DNA and genes. A total of some 63,000 distinct CDR3 sequences appear in this sample, about 6.2% of them only once. About 5% of the sample rests with the top ten. Sequences were obtained from synovial fluid, either unsorted or a sorted T cell fraction (not recorded which). Source of these receptors: a male donor with ankylosing spondylitis.

There are many counts of this clonotype. The chain recombines TRBV28 with TRBJ2-2; D could derive from TRBD1 or TRBD2 (7 bases each). Trimming pared 8 bases from V and 0 bases from J, leaving 13 bases between. Looked up from germline, CDR1 is MDHEN and CDR2 is SYDVKM. The CDR3 runs to 15 residues. CDR3 sequence: CASQGGKTNTGELFF. The CDR3 DNA reads as TGTGCCAGCCAGGGGGGGAAAACGAACACCGGGGAGCTGTTTTTT.

The genes are TRBV28 and TRBJ1-1; D gene uncertain. The CDR3 is 14 residues long. The V gene's germline CDR1 is MDHEN and CDR2 SYDVKM. Between the trimmed V and J ends, which lost 5 bases and 1 base, there was a span of 11 bases. CDR3 sequence (DNA): TGTGCCAGCAGTCCACCCACAAGGAACACTGAAGCTTTCTTT. It translates to CASSPPTRNTEAFF.

This clonotype occurred many times. The V gene is TRBV7-2, the J gene TRBJ2-7; D is undetermined. V was clipped by 1 base and J by 2 bases, with 9 bases between them. The CDR3 contains 14 residues. Germline loops: CDR1 SGHTA, CDR2 FQGNSA. CDR3 coding DNA: TGTGCCAGCAGCTTAGATCGACTTACCTACGAGCAGTACTTC. It translates to CASSLDRLTYEQYF.

This clonotype was observed at least ten times. The chain recombines TRBV29-1 with TRBJ2-5, with 7 bases matching TRBD1. This CDR3 is built from 13 residues. V lost 4 bases and J lost 9; bases outside the gene matches: 11. Germline lookup yields CDR1 SQVTM and CDR2 ANQGSEA. CDR3 sequence (DNA): TGCAGCGTTGGGGGACAGACTTATATGGCCCAGTACTTC. Its protein is CSVGGQTYMAQYF.

In this sample, this clonotype turned up many times. This rearrangement joins TRBV6-1 to TRBJ2-5, with TRBD1 matching over 7 bases. This CDR3 is built from 14 residues. Germline CDR1 MNHNS, CDR2 SASEGT. Unmatched junction bases numbered 7, after V lost 6 bases and J lost 3 bases. The CDR3 DNA reads TGTGCCAGCAGCCCCGGGACAGTCAAAGAGACCCAGTACTTC. The encoded protein is CASSPGTVKETQYF.

This clonotype showed up just a few times. This chain connects TRBV20-1 to TRBJ2-5; a weak D match, TRBD2 (6 bases). The CDR3 length is 14 residues. Germline V gives CDR1 DFQATT, CDR2 SNEGSKA (reference sequence). V lost 0 bases and J 5 bases, leaving 13 bases between the germline ends. CDR3 nucleotide sequence: TGCAGTGCTAGAGATGGAGGGATACGCGAGACCCAGTACTTC. Translation gives CSARDGGIRETQYF.

This clonotype was counted at least ten times. The chain has TRBV12-3 or TRBV12-4 and TRBJ2-7, with 7 bases that match TRBD2. The trim removed 4 bases at V and 5 bases at J, leaving 5 bases unmatched. This CDR3 has 13 amino acids. The CDR3 coding sequence is TGTGCCAGCAGTTCCTTTCGGGGGGACGAGCAGTACTTC. It codes for CASSSFRGDEQYF.

The chain carries TRBV20-1 and TRBJ2-3; 9 bases match TRBD2. V trimming: 6 bases; J trimming: 3 bases; junction bases outside the gene matches: 7. CDR1 is DFQATT, CDR2 SNEGSKA, per germline (reference sequence). The CDR3 is made up of 14 amino acids. The CDR3 bases are TGCAGTGCCTTTAGCGGGAGAGGTACAGATACGCAGTATTTT. As protein: CSAFSGRGTDTQYF.